Listed here are 4 T cell receptor beta chains from one sample, sequenced in a study of regulatory T cells in long-lasting Graves disease. The TCR beta library used iRepertoire HTBI primers with Arm-PCR amplification of CDR3. TCRdb reanalysed the multiplex PCR reads using MiXCR and keeps one entry per CDR3 protein. The sample contains more than 300,000 distinct CDR3 sequences, around 15% of which appear only once. Specified time point: newly diagnosed GD, antithyroid drugs for less than 3 months. PBMC RNA served as the TCR library source. The sample was also linked to a second study, of T cells in Graves' hyperthyroidism and ophthalmopathy.

The sample in question was peripheral blood mononuclear cells (PBMCs), obtained at new diagnosis, from a patient treated with antithyroid drugs. The receptors come from a woman younger than 30 with Graves disease.

The chain employs TRBV6-1 and TRBJ1-6; D gene ambiguous. The CDR3 spans 17 residues. Germline V gene sequence: CDR1 MNHNS, CDR2 SASEGT. V was cut by 2 bases and J by 0 bases, with 11 bases left in between. As DNA, the CDR3 is TGTGCCAGCAGTGAAAACCCCAGAAGCTCCTATAATTCACCCCTCCACTTT. It translates to CASSENPRSSYNSPLHF.

Regarding this clonotype: Given a much more abundant clone one base away, this may be a read error. The chain has TRBV6-1 and TRBJ2-5; D gene ambiguous. V lost 3 bases and J 2 bases, leaving 7 bases between the germline ends. Germline-derived CDR1 and CDR2 are MNHNS and SASEGT. The CDR3 loop spans 13 amino acids. The DNA of the CDR3 is TGTGCCAGCAGTGACGGCCAGCAAGAGACCCAGTACTTC. As protein: CASSDGQQETQYF.

This clonotype was observed at least ten times. This rearrangement joins TRBV7-3 to TRBJ2-5; TRBD2 agrees at 11 bases. The CDR3 has 17 amino acids. V gave up 4 bases and J gave up 5 bases; unmatched junction bases: 12. Germline V gene sequence: CDR1 SGHTA, CDR2 FQGTGA. CDR3 coding DNA: TGTGCCAGCAGCTCCGGGCTAGCGGGAGGTCCTGAGGAGACCCAGTACTTC. Translated: CASSSGLAGGPEETQYF. Full variable domain (outside the CDR3, taken from reference TRBV7-3 and TRBJ2-5): GAGVSQTPSNKVTEKGKYVELRCDPISGHTALYWYRQSLGQGPEFLIYFQGTGAADDSGLPNDRFFAVRPEGSVSTLKIQRTERGDSAVYLCASSSGLAGGPEETQYFGPGTRLLVL.

In the case of this clonotype: With a much larger clone just one base away, this may be a read error. This chain joins TRBV7-2 and TRBJ2-2; possible D gene TRBD1, 5 bases. Deletions cut 2 bases from V and 1 base from J, with 8 bases between. The CDR3 runs to 15 residues. In germline, CDR1 is SGHTA, CDR2 FQGNSA. CDR3 residues: CTSSLYRMNTGELFF. The CDR3 nucleotides are TGTACCAGCAGCTTATACAGGATGAACACCGGGGAGCTGTTTTTT.